The 12 T cell receptor beta chains below were found in one sample sequenced in a study of early T cells in non-severe SARS-CoV-2 infection (dated by TCRdb to about 2021). The library was made by 5' RACE. The sequencer listed for this sample is NextSeq 500. The public reads were reprocessed in TCRdb via fastp at Q25 and MiXCR, keeping in-frame beta chains. Rows are combined by CDR3 protein, so each entry shows the most common genes and DNA. For this sample there are tens of thousands of distinct CDR3 sequences; about 4% appear just once. Over 9% of the sample rests with the top ten. The material sequenced was whole blood. These receptors were taken from an adult who was a healthcare worker with PCR-confirmed SARS-CoV-2 infection or an uninfected control (not recorded which).

This clonotype has at least ten counts. The V call is TRBV14, the J call TRBJ2-5; possible D gene TRBD1, 5 bases. V dropped 4 bases and J dropped 4 bases, with 25 bases sitting between them. CDR1 is SGHDN, CDR2 FVKESK, per germline. This CDR3 comprises 18 residues. CDR3: CASSPHSPGIAARETQYF. As DNA, the CDR3 is TGTGCCAGCAGCCCCCACTCACCAGGGATCGCGGCGAGAGAGACCCAGTACTTC.

A single count supports this clonotype. A much larger clonotype is one base distant, so this may be a read error. The chain employs TRBV7-2 and TRBJ2-7; D is ambiguous. V lost 2 bases and J lost 2, with 10 bases in between. This CDR3 has 14 amino acids. Germline-derived CDR1 and CDR2 are SGHTA and FQGNSA. The CDR3 DNA is TGTGCCAGCAGCTTATTGGGTGTCACCTACGAGCAGTACTTC. This sequence encodes CASSLLGVTYEQYF.

The table lists this clonotype with many counts. V gene TRBV15 combines with J gene TRBJ1-1; tentatively, D is TRBD1 (5 bases). The V end was cut by 5 bases, the J end by 6 bases, with 13 bases between. This CDR3 comprises 13 residues. Germline CDR1 reads LNHNV; CDR2 reads YYDKDF (reference sequence). In DNA form, the CDR3 reads TGTGCCACCAGCCTCCGGACAAACGCTGAAGCTTTCTTT. Amino acid sequence: CATSLRTNAEAFF.

This clonotype is categorized as medium-sized. This chain uses TRBV20-1 with TRBJ1-5, with a possible D match to TRBD1 (6 bases). Germline-derived CDR1 and CDR2 are DFQATT and SNEGSKA (reference sequence). The V gene lost 1 base and the J gene lost 3 bases, with 13 bases spanning the gap. The CDR3 loop spans 15 amino acids. The CDR3 DNA reads as TGCAGTGCTAGAGTCGGCAGGGGCCCCAATCAGCCCCAGCATTTT. This gives the protein CSARVGRGPNQPQHF.

This clonotype was counted ten times or more. This chain's CDR3 is CASSPRSSYNEQFF. As DNA, the CDR3 is TGTGCCAGCAGCCCCCGCAGTTCCTACAATGAGCAGTTCTTC. The V gene is TRBV11-3, the J gene TRBJ2-1, with D uncertain. There are 14 residues in the CDR3. CDR1 and CDR2 (germline): SGHNT, YENEEA. V was shortened by 5 bases and J by 1 base, with 9 bases between the two germline ends.

This clonotype appeared many times. The chain combines TRBV7-9 with TRBJ1-1; D gene unclear. Germline CDR1 is SEHNR and CDR2 is FQNEAQ (reference sequence). There are 15 residues in the CDR3. V was trimmed by 0 bases and J by 3 bases, leaving 11 bases between them. The CDR3 spells CASSLAQGWDTEAFF. The CDR3 DNA reads TGTGCCAGCAGCTTAGCGCAAGGTTGGGACACTGAAGCTTTCTTT.

This clonotype showed up many times. The chain recombines TRBV29-1 with TRBJ2-3, with 8 bases matching TRBD1. CDR3 size: 13 residues. Germline trimming cut 6 bases from V and 4 bases from J; bases unmatched to any gene: 6. Germline V gene sequence: CDR1 SQVTM, CDR2 ANQGSEA. Here the CDR3 DNA reads TGCAGCGTCGGGACAGGACCTCCAGATACGCAGTATTTT. It encodes CSVGTGPPDTQYF.

This sequence joins TRBV7-9 and TRBJ2-6; 9 bases match TRBD1. This CDR3 comprises 15 residues. Trimming removed 11 bases from V and 2 bases from J; junction bases left unmatched: 7. Per the germline V gene, CDR1 is SEHNR and CDR2 is FQNEAQ (reference sequence). CDR3 bases: TGTGCCGCGGGACAGGGATCTGCTGGGGCCAACGTCCTGACTTTC. Translated: CAAGQGSAGANVLTF.

This clonotype was found many times. The chain uses TRBV25-1 and TRBJ2-6; no definite D call. The CDR3 is 15 residues long. Per germline, CDR1 MGHDK and CDR2 SYGVNS. Deletions cut 4 bases from V and 3 bases from J, with 10 bases between. The CDR3 protein is CASSGVGIGANVLTF. In DNA, the CDR3 is TGTGCCAGCAGTGGGGTTGGGATTGGGGCCAACGTCCTGACTTTC.

Many counts were recorded for this clonotype. The V gene is TRBV7-2, the J gene TRBJ2-1; 9 nucleotides match TRBD1. CDR1 and CDR2 (germline): SGHTA, FQGNSA. Unmatched junction bases numbered 4, after V lost 5 bases and J lost 2 bases. CDR3 size: 15 residues. The CDR3 is CASSPRTGAYNEQFF. CDR3 nucleotides: TGTGCCAGCAGCCCGCGGACAGGGGCCTACAATGAGCAGTTCTTC.

This clonotype was counted ten times or more. One end of the junction fails to match germline, which may point to a read error. The rearrangement uses TRBV4-3 and TRBJ2-2; D possibly corresponds to TRBD2 (5 bases). The CDR3 sequence is 16 residues long. Germline V lookup: CDR1 LGHNA, CDR2 YSLEER. CDR3 nucleotide sequence: TGCGCCAGCAGCCAAGTGGTTCTAGCACGCACCCGGGAGCTGTTTTTT. Its translation: CASSQVVLARTRELFF.

This chain links TRBV7-2 with TRBJ2-3; the match to TRBD2 covers 9 bases. Losses at the gene ends were 5 bases for V and 8 bases for J; bases not matched to a gene: 2. The CDR3 runs to 12 residues. Germline CDR1 and CDR2: SGHTA and FQGNSA. CDR3: CASSRSGGTQYF. CDR3 DNA: TGTGCCAGCAGCCGTAGCGGGGGTACGCAGTATTTT. Complete variable domain (other parts from reference TRBV7-2 and TRBJ2-3): GAGVSQSPSNKVTEKGKDVELRCDPISGHTALYWYRQSLGQGLEFLIYFQGNSAPDKSGLPSDRFSAERTGGSVSTLTIQRTQQEDSAVYLCASSRSGGTQYFGPGTRLTVL.